The rows below give T cell receptor beta chains drawn from one sample of a study. TCRdb itself ran the 5' RACE reads through MiXCR, one entry per CDR3 protein. Of more than 7,500 distinct CDR3 sequences in the sample, around a third were seen once. The specimen was Tregs sorted from blood. Source of these receptors: a female donor with breast cancer. Each CDR3 is given with its conserved first and last residue. The D gene is left open where the match is weak. Some rows mark clone size as missing; the rest say once, few, many or name a class of expanded clone.

J: TRBJ1-1
size: .
V: TRBV4-2
D: .
CDR3: CASSQDLSTGGNTEAFF
DNA: TGTGCCAGCAGCCAAGATCTTTCGACAGGCGGGAACACTGAAGCTTTCTTT

J: TRBJ1-2
size: once
V: TRBV14
D: .
CDR3: CASSAGRGYTF
DNA: TGTGCCAGCAGCGCAGGGAGGGGCTACACCTTC

J: TRBJ1-1
size: few
V: TRBV10-3
D: .
CDR3: CAISDQAGSTEAFF
DNA: TGTGCCATCAGTGATCAGGCAGGGAGTACTGAAGCTTTCTTT

J: TRBJ2-7
size: few
V: TRBV9
D: .
CDR3: CASSVSHSEYEQYF
DNA: TGTGCCAGCAGCGTTTCACATAGCGAGTACGAGCAGTACTTC

J: TRBJ1-5
size: few
V: TRBV12-3/TRBV12-4
D: .
CDR3: CASNPTGRSNQPQHF
DNA: TGTGCCAGCAACCCGACAGGTCGTAGCAATCAGCCCCAGCATTTT

J: TRBJ2-1
size: .
V: TRBV20-1
D: TRBD2
CDR3: CSARNRTSGINGEQFF
DNA: TGCAGTGCTAGAAACCGGACTAGCGGGATAAACGGGGAGCAGTTCTTC

J: TRBJ2-1
size: few
V: TRBV7-2
D: .
CDR3: CASSLWGGNEQFF
DNA: TGTGCCAGCAGCTTATGGGGCGGAAATGAGCAGTTCTTC

J: TRBJ1-1
size: .
V: TRBV2
D: .
CDR3: CASSERPRRAFF
DNA: TGTGCCAGCAGCGAACGGCCAAGAAGAGCTTTCTTT

J: TRBJ2-1
size: medium-sized
V: TRBV10-3
D: .
CDR3: CAITGGLVGFDEQFF
DNA: TGTGCCATCACCGGTGGGCTAGTAGGTTTTGATGAGCAGTTCTTC

J: TRBJ1-1
size: medium-sized
V: TRBV12-3/TRBV12-4
D: TRBD1
CDR3: CASSSRQGRNTEAFF
DNA: TGTGCCAGCAGTTCCCGACAGGGACGGAACACTGAAGCTTTCTTT

J: TRBJ2-7
size: .
V: TRBV20-1
D: TRBD2
CDR3: CSASSSGGNYEQYF
DNA: TGCAGTGCTAGTAGTAGCGGGGGAAACTACGAGCAGTACTTC

J: TRBJ2-3
size: .
V: TRBV13
D: TRBD2
CDR3: CASSSGTSISDTQYF
DNA: TGTGCCAGCAGTTCCGGGACTAGTATCTCAGATACGCAGTATTTT

J: TRBJ2-4
size: .
V: TRBV3-1
D: .
CDR3: CASSQARGIQYF
DNA: TGTGCCAGCAGCCAGGCGAGGGGCATTCAGTACTTC

J: TRBJ2-7
size: .
V: TRBV12-3/TRBV12-4
D: .
CDR3: CASTPYRRGHYEQYF
DNA: TGTGCCAGCACCCCCTATAGGCGGGGCCACTACGAGCAGTACTTC

J: TRBJ1-4
size: few
V: TRBV5-6
D: .
CDR3: CASSFKGLGKLFF
DNA: TGTGCCAGCAGCTTTAAGGGTCTGGGGAAACTGTTTTTT

J: TRBJ1-1
size: few
V: TRBV30
D: .
CDR3: CAWSRPGQMNTEAFF
DNA: TGTGCCTGGAGCCGACCGGGACAAATGAACACTGAAGCTTTCTTT

J: TRBJ1-1
size: .
V: TRBV30
D: TRBD1
CDR3: CAWGQGLNTEAFF
DNA: TGTGCCTGGGGACAGGGGTTGAACACTGAAGCTTTCTTT

J: TRBJ2-1
size: few
V: TRBV6-2/TRBV6-3
D: .
CDR3: CASSLGDGPRFF
DNA: TGTGCCAGCAGCCTAGGGGACGGACCCCGGTTCTTC

J: TRBJ1-1
size: .
V: TRBV20-1
D: .
CDR3: CSARSAFF
DNA: TGCAGTGCTAGATCAGCTTTCTTT

J: TRBJ2-7
size: few
V: TRBV6-1
D: .
CDR3: CASSEEVGSSYEQYF
DNA: TGTGCCAGCAGTGAAGAAGTGGGAAGCTCCTACGAGCAGTACTTC

J: TRBJ2-1
size: few
V: TRBV7-2
D: .
CDR3: CASRRTGTPTYNEQFF
DNA: TGTGCCAGCAGACGAACCGGGACTCCGACCTACAATGAGCAGTTCTTC

J: TRBJ2-5
size: .
V: TRBV5-1
D: TRBD2
CDR3: CASDQPGLEETQYF
DNA: TGCGCCAGCGATCAACCGGGACTAGAAGAGACCCAGTACTTC

J: TRBJ2-5
size: medium-sized
V: TRBV30
D: .
CDR3: CAIAGIGETQYF
DNA: TGTGCCATCGCCGGGATCGGGGAGACCCAGTACTTC

J: TRBJ2-3
size: medium-sized
V: TRBV9
D: .
CDR3: CASSVEFGVGTDTQYF
DNA: TGTGCCAGCAGCGTCGAGTTCGGGGTCGGGACAGATACGCAGTATTTT

J: TRBJ1-2
size: .
V: TRBV12-3/TRBV12-4
D: .
CDR3: CASSLDGAGNYGYTF
DNA: TGTGCCAGCAGTTTAGACGGGGCGGGGAACTATGGCTACACCTTC

J: TRBJ1-1
size: few
V: TRBV29-1
D: .
CDR3: CSVVTGGNTEAFF
DNA: TGCAGCGTTGTCACGGGTGGGAACACTGAAGCTTTCTTT

J: TRBJ1-2
size: .
V: TRBV7-9
D: TRBD1
CDR3: CASSQDRDGYTF
DNA: TGTGCCAGCAGCCAGGACAGGGATGGCTACACCTTC

J: TRBJ2-2
size: .
V: TRBV20-1
D: .
CDR3: CSASTGTPSTGELFF
DNA: TGCAGTGCTAGTACCGGGACGCCGAGCACCGGGGAGCTGTTTTTT

J: TRBJ1-1
size: few
V: TRBV20-1
D: .
CDR3: CSVRVRNTEAFF
DNA: TGCAGTGTACGGGTCCGGAACACTGAAGCTTTCTTT

J: TRBJ2-1
size: .
V: TRBV5-1
D: TRBD1
CDR3: CASARTGIVNEQFF
DNA: TGCGCCAGCGCTAGGACAGGGATTGTGAATGAGCAGTTCTTC

J: TRBJ2-5
size: .
V: TRBV5-1
D: .
CDR3: CASSLVGETQYF
DNA: TGCGCCAGCAGCTTGGTTGGGGAGACCCAGTACTTC

J: TRBJ2-5
size: medium-sized
V: TRBV7-2
D: TRBD1
CDR3: CASSLGDRGYETQYF
DNA: TGTGCCAGCAGCTTAGGTGACAGGGGGTATGAGACCCAGTACTTC

J: TRBJ2-7
size: medium-sized
V: TRBV20-1
D: TRBD2
CDR3: CSAHPGLASYEQYF
DNA: TGCAGTGCTCACCCGGGACTAGCGAGTTACGAGCAGTACTTC

J: TRBJ2-7
size: medium-sized
V: TRBV7-2
D: .
CDR3: CASSSLIGHEYNYYEQYF
DNA: TGTGCCAGCAGCTCCCTAATTGGGCACGAATACAACTACTACGAGCAGTACTTC

J: TRBJ2-7
size: few
V: TRBV18
D: .
CDR3: CASSPLRSGLHYEQYF
DNA: TGTGCCAGCTCACCTCTCCGTTCGGGACTTCACTACGAGCAGTACTTC

J: TRBJ2-3
size: .
V: TRBV15
D: TRBD2
CDR3: CATSRRTSKTDTQYF
DNA: TGTGCCACCAGCAGAAGGACTAGTAAAACAGATACGCAGTATTTT

J: TRBJ1-1
size: few
V: TRBV3-1
D: .
CDR3: CASSQGTDEAFF
DNA: TGTGCCAGCAGCCAAGGGACAGATGAAGCTTTCTTT

J: TRBJ2-3
size: few
V: TRBV4-3
D: .
CDR3: CASSQDSSRVPDTQYF
DNA: TGCGCCAGCAGCCAAGATAGTTCCAGGGTACCAGATACGCAGTATTTT

J: TRBJ2-1
size: .
V: TRBV20-1
D: .
CDR3: CSARDLTSLSYNEQFF
DNA: TGCAGTGCTAGAGACCTTACTAGTTTATCCTACAATGAGCAGTTCTTC

J: TRBJ2-1
size: few
V: TRBV5-1
D: TRBD1
CDR3: CASSLEGASYNEQFF
DNA: TGCGCCAGCAGCTTGGAGGGGGCCTCCTACAATGAGCAGTTCTTC

J: TRBJ1-1
size: .
V: TRBV28
D: .
CDR3: CASSFRGGWTEAFF
DNA: TGTGCCAGCAGTTTCCGTGGGGGGTGGACTGAAGCTTTCTTT

J: TRBJ1-2
size: .
V: TRBV4-3
D: .
CDR3: CASSLNTMRANPNYGYTF
DNA: TGCGCCAGCAGCCTTAATACGATGCGTGCGAACCCTAACTATGGCTACACCTTC

J: TRBJ1-3
size: .
V: TRBV7-2
D: .
CDR3: CASSLARPGNTIYF
DNA: TGTGCCAGCAGCTTAGCGCGACCTGGAAACACCATATATTTT

J: TRBJ1-5
size: .
V: TRBV18
D: TRBD1
CDR3: CASSPIPPDRGDQPQHF
DNA: TGTGCCAGCTCACCTATACCTCCGGACAGGGGCGATCAGCCCCAGCATTTT

J: TRBJ2-7
size: .
V: TRBV4-2
D: .
CDR3: CTSSQESGDDEQYF
DNA: TGTACCAGCAGCCAAGAGTCCGGGGACGACGAGCAGTACTTC

J: TRBJ2-1
size: .
V: TRBV4-3
D: TRBD2
CDR3: CASSQDLLAGYNEQFF
DNA: TGCGCCAGCAGCCAAGATCTTCTAGCGGGATACAATGAGCAGTTCTTC

J: TRBJ2-2
size: .
V: TRBV7-2
D: .
CDR3: CASSFAGSVAGELFF
DNA: TGTGCCAGCAGCTTCGCGGGATCGGTGGCCGGGGAGCTGTTTTTT

J: TRBJ1-4
size: medium-sized
V: TRBV4-3
D: .
CDR3: CASSQVHREGEKLFF
DNA: TGCGCCAGCAGCCAAGTTCACAGGGAAGGAGAAAAACTGTTTTTT

J: TRBJ2-1
size: .
V: TRBV25-1
D: TRBD2
CDR3: CASGDSGPYNEQFF
DNA: TGTGCCAGCGGAGATAGCGGGCCCTACAATGAGCAGTTCTTC

J: TRBJ2-6
size: few
V: TRBV4-2
D: TRBD2
CDR3: CASSQEGDYSGANVLTF
DNA: TGTGCCAGCAGCCAAGAAGGGGACTACTCTGGGGCCAACGTCCTGACTTTC

J: TRBJ2-4
size: .
V: TRBV28
D: .
CDR3: CASSSHLRLEAKNIQYF
DNA: TGTGCCAGCAGTTCCCACCTTAGATTGGAAGCCAAAAACATTCAGTACTTC

J: TRBJ1-5
size: .
V: TRBV20-1
D: .
CDR3: CSAVFDSNQPQHF
DNA: TGCAGTGCGGTGTTTGATAGCAATCAGCCCCAGCATTTT

J: TRBJ1-2
size: .
V: TRBV4-3
D: TRBD1
CDR3: CASSPVTTGVYGYTF
DNA: TGCGCCAGCAGCCCTGTCACGACAGGGGTATACGGCTACACCTTC